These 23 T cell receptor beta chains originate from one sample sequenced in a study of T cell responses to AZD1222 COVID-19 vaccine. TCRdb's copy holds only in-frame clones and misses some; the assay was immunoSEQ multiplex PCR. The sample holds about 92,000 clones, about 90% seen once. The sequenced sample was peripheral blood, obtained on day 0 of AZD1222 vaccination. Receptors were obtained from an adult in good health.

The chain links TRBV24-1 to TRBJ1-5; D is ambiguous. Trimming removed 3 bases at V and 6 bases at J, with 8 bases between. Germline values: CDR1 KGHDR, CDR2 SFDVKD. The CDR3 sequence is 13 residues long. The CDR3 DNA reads TGTGCCACCAGTGATGGGGTGACTCAGCCCCAGCATTTT. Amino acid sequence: CATSDGVTQPQHF.

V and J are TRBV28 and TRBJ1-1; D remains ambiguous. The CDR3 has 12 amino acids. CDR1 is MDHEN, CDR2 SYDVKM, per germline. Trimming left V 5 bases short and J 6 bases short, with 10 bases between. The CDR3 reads CASSRAAAEAFF. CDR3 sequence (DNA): TGTGCCAGCAGTCGGGCTGCAGCTGAAGCTTTCTTT. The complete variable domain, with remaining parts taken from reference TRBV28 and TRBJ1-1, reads DVKVTQSSRYLVKRTGEKVFLECVQDMDHENMFWYRQDPGLGLRLIYFSYDVKMKEKGDIPEGYSVSREKKERFSLILESASTNQTSMYLCASSRAAAEAFFGQGTRLTVV.

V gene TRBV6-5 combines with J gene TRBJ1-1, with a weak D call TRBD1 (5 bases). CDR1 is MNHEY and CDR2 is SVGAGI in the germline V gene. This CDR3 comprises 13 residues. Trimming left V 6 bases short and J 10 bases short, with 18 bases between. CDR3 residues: CASSLRQTEVAFF. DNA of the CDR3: TGTGCCAGCAGCCTAAGACAGACAGAAGTAGCTTTCTTT.

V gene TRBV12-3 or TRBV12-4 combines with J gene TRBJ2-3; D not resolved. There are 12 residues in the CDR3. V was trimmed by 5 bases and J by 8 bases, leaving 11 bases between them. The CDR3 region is CASSPARFTQYF. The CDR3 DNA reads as TGTGCCAGCAGTCCGGCTCGGTTTACGCAGTATTTT.

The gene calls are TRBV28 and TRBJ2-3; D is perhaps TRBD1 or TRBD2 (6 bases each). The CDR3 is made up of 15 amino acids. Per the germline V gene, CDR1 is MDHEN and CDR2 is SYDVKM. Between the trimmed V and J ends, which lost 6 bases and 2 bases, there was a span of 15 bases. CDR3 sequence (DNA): TGTGCCAGCAGCCGGAGTAGGGGGGACACAGATACGCAGTATTTT. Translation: CASSRSRGDTDTQYF.

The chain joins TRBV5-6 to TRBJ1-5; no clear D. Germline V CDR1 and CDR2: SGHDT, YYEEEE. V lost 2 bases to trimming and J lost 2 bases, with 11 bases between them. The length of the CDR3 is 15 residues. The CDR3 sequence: CASSFSSRGNQPQHF. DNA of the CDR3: TGTGCCAGCAGCTTTAGTTCCCGCGGCAATCAGCCCCAGCATTTT.

The CDR3 sequence: CASSDTSENEQFF. For the CDR3, the DNA is TGTGCCAGCAGTGATACTAGTGAGAATGAGCAGTTCTTC. This rearrangement joins TRBV2 to TRBJ2-1, with a weak D call TRBD2 (5 bases). Germline CDR1 reads SNHLY; CDR2 reads FYNNEI. This CDR3 comprises 13 residues. Trimming shortened V by 3 bases and J by 7 bases, and 10 bases separated the two germline ends.

CDR3 coding DNA: TGTGCCAGCAGCCAACTTATCACAGATACGCAGTATTTT. Translated, it gives CASSQLITDTQYF. The chain uses TRBV3-1 (or the pseudogene TRBV3-2) and TRBJ2-3; no definite D call. Trimming left V 2 bases short and J 2 bases short, with 5 bases between. The length of the CDR3 is 13 residues. CDR1 and CDR2 from the germline V gene are LGHDT and YNNKEL (reference sequence).

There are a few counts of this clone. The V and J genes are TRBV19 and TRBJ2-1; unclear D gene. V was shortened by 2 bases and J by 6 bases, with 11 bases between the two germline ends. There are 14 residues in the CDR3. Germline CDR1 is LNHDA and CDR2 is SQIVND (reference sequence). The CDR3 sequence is CASSIQSSANEQFF. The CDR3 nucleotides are TGTGCCAGTAGTATACAATCCAGTGCCAATGAGCAGTTCTTC.

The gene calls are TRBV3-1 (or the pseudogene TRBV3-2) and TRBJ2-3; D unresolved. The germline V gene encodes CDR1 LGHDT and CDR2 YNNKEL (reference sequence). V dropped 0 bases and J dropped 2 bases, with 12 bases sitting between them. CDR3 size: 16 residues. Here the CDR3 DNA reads TGTGCCAGCAGCCAAGATCTGGTAGGAGACACAGATACGCAGTATTTT. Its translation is CASSQDLVGDTDTQYF.

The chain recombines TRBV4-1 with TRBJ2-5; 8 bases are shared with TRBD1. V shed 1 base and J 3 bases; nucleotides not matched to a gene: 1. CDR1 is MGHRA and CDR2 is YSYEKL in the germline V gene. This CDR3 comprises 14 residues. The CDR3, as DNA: TGCGCCAGCAGCCAAGCGGACAGGGAAGAGACCCAGTACTTC. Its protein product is CASSQADREETQYF.

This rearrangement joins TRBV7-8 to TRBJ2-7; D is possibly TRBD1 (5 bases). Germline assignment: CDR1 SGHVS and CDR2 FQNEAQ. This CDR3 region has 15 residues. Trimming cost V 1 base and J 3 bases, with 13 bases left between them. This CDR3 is CASSLGAGIGYEQYF. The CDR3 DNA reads TGTGCCAGCAGCTTAGGGGCAGGGATCGGCTACGAGCAGTACTTC.

CDR3 DNA sequence: TGTGCCAGCAGAGGACTAGCGGGAGGGGATGAGCAGTTCTTC. It yields the protein CASRGLAGGDEQFF. V is TRBV28 and J is TRBJ2-1; 15 bases are shared with TRBD2. V shed 6 bases, J shed 8 bases, and the junction held 2 bases outside the gene matches. Germline V CDR1 and CDR2: MDHEN, SYDVKM. This CDR3 region has 14 residues.

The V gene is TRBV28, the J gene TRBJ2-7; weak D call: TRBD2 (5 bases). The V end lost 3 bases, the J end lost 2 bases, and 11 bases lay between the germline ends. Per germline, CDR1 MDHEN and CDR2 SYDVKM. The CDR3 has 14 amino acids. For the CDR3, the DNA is TGTGCCAGCAGTTTGTCGGGGTTTGCCTACGAGCAGTACTTC. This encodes CASSLSGFAYEQYF.

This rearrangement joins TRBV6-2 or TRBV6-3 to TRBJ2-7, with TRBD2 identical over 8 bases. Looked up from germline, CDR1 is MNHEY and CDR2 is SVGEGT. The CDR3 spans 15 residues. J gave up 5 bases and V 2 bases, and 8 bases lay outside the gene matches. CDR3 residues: CASSYPGLASHEQYF. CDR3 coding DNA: TGTGCCAGCAGTTACCCCGGACTAGCTTCCCACGAGCAGTACTTC.

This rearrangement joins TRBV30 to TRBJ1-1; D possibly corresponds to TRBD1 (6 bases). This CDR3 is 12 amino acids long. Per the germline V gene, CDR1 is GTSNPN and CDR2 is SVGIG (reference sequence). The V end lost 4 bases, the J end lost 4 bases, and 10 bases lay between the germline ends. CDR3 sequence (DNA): TGTGCCTGGACAGGGGTGGGCACTGAAGCTTTCTTT. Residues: CAWTGVGTEAFF.

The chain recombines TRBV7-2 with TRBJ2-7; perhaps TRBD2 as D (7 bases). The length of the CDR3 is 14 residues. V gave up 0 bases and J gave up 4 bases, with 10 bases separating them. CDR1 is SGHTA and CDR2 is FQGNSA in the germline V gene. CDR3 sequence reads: CASSLAGGGYEQYF. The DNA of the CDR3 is TGTGCCAGCAGCTTAGCGGGAGGGGGGTACGAGCAGTACTTC.

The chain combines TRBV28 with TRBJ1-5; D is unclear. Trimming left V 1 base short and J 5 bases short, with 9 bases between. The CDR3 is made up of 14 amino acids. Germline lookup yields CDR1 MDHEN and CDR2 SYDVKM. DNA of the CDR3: TGTGCCAGCAGTTTATCCGGGGTACATCAGCCCCAGCATTTT. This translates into CASSLSGVHQPQHF.

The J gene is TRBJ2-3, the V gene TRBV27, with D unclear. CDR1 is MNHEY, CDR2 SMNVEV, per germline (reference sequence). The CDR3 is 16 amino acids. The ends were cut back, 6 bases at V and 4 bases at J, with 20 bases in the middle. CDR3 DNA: TGTGCCAGCAGCCCTCAGTATGACCCCATGTCAGATACGCAGTATTTT. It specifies CASSPQYDPMSDTQYF.

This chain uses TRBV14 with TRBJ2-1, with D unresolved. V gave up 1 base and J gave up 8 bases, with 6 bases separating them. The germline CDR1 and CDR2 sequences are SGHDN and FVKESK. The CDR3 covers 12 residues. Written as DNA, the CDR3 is TGTGCCAGCAGCCAAGTGAGCGATGAGCAGTTCTTC. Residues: CASSQVSDEQFF.

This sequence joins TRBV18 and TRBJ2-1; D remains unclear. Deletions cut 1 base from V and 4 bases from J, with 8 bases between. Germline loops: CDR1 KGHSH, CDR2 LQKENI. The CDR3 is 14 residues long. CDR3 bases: TGTGCCAGCTCACCACTACAAGGATACAATGAGCAGTTCTTC. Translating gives CASSPLQGYNEQFF.

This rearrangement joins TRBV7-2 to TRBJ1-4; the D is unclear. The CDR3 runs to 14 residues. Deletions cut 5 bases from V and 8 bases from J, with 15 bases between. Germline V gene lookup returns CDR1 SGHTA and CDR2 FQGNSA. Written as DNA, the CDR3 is TGTGCCAGCAGCCTCCGGGCCCTAGGGGAAAAACTGTTTTTT. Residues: CASSLRALGEKLFF.

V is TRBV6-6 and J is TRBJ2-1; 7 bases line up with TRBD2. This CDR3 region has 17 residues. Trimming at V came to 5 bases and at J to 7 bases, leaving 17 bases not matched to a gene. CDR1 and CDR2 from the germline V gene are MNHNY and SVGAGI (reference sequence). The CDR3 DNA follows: TGTGCCAGCAGTCATATAGCGGGTGGGGACCTTTGGAATGAGCAGTTCTTC. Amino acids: CASSHIAGGDLWNEQFF.